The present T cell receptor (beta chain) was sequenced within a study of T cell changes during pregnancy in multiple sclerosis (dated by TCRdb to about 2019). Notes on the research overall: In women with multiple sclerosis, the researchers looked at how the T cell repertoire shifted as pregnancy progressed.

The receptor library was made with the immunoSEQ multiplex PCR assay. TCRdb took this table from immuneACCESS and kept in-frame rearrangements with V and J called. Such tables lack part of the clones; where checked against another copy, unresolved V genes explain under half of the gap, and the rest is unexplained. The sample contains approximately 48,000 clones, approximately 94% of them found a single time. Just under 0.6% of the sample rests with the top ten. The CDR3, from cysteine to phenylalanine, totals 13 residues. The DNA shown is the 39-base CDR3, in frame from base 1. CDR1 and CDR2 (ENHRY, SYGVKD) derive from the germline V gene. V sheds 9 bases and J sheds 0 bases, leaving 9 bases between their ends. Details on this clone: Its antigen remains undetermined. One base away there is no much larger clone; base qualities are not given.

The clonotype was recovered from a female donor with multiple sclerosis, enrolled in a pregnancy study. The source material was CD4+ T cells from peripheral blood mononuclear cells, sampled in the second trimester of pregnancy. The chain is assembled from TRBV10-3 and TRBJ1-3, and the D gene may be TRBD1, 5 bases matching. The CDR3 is CAIRGLSGNTIYF. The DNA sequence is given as TGTGCCATAAGGGGACTCTCTGGAAACACCATATATTTT.